These 28 T cell receptor beta chains were all obtained from the same sample, sequenced in a study of read filtering for tumor transcriptome and immune sequencing (dated by TCRdb to about 2020). For sequencing, an Illumina HiSeq 4000 was employed. The Immunoverse kit was used to build TCR libraries from roughly 440 ng RNA, with molecular barcoded adaptors covering alpha/delta and beta/gamma chains. TCRdb reanalyzed the raw reads on its own, using fastp at Q25 for trimming and MiXCR for clone calling, and kept in-frame beta chains. Rows with a matching CDR3 protein are joined into one entry that keeps the most common DNA and genes. The sample table contains tens of thousands of distinct CDR3 sequences; only one count was recorded for around 14% of them. The biggest ten clones account for roughly 41% of the sample. Specimen: a population of CD138-negative cells sorted from bone marrow. The sample's cell subset or site, from its label and the paper: bone marrow mononuclear cells depleted of CD138+ plasma/myeloma cells by negative magnetic selection. All receptors come from a donor over 35 with multiple myeloma.

This clonotype was seen many times. The V and J genes are TRBV12-3 or TRBV12-4 and TRBJ1-6, with TRBD1 as a possible D gene (6 bases). This CDR3 has 15 amino acids. Trimming stripped 3 bases from V and 7 bases from J, with 13 bases between. CDR3 amino acids: CASSFQSRGNSPLHF. CDR3 DNA sequence: TGTGCCAGCAGTTTTCAGTCCAGGGGCAATTCACCCCTCCACTTT.

Notes on this clonotype: A much more abundant neighbour one base away suggests this may be a read error. The chain joins TRBV7-2 to TRBJ2-5; weak D call: TRBD2 (6 bases). In germline, CDR1 is SGHTA, CDR2 FQGNSA. This CDR3 is built from 13 residues. The CDR3 DNA reads TGTGCCAGCAGCGGTAGCTGGAGGGAGACCCGGTACTTC. This gives the protein CASSGSWRETRYF.

The CDR3 loop is CASSSRQRRLSTEAFF. The CDR3 DNA reads as TGTGCCAGCAGCTCGAGACAGAGGAGGTTGAGCACTGAAGCTTTCTTT. The gene calls are TRBV9 and TRBJ1-1; perhaps TRBD1 as D (5 bases). CDR1 is SGDLS, CDR2 YYNGEE, per germline. This CDR3 contains 16 residues. The V gene lost 4 bases and the J gene lost 4 bases, with 20 bases spanning the gap.

This clonotype has ten or more counts. The J gene is TRBJ1-2, the V gene TRBV4-1; 9 bases match TRBD1. Germline V gene sequence: CDR1 MGHRA, CDR2 YSYEKL. The length of the CDR3 is 15 residues. V shed 4 bases, J shed 6 bases, and the junction held 9 bases outside the gene matches. CDR3 nucleotide sequence: TGCGCCAGCAGCCTGGGGACAGGGACGTCCAATGGCTACACCTTC. It codes for CASSLGTGTSNGYTF.

This clonotype was seen repeatedly, ten times or more. A junction end diverges from the germline sequence, so it may reflect a read error. The CDR3 region has the DNA TGTGCCAGCAGTTTACTAGCGGGGTCCTCCGAGCAGTACTTC. Translating it yields CASSLLAGSSEQYF. The rearrangement uses TRBV27 and TRBJ2-7, with 9 bases matching TRBD2. The CDR3 is 14 amino acids. The germline V gene encodes CDR1 MNHEY and CDR2 SMNVEV (reference sequence).

This clonotype has at least ten counts. The chain links TRBV6-6 to TRBJ2-7; 7 nucleotides line up with TRBD1. CDR3 size: 15 residues. The J segment lost 3 bases and the V segment lost 2 bases, leaving 7 bases of the junction unmatched. CDR1 is MNHNY, CDR2 SVGAGI, per germline (reference sequence). The CDR3 sequence is CASSYLGDSLYEQYF. In DNA, the CDR3 is TGTGCCAGCAGTTACCTCGGGGACAGTCTCTACGAGCAGTACTTC.

This clonotype was picked up many times. The rearrangement links TRBV11-3 to TRBJ2-1; no definite D call. The length of the CDR3 is 12 residues. Germline CDR1 is SGHNT and CDR2 is YENEEA. Between the trimmed V and J ends, which lost 4 bases and 5 bases, there was a span of 6 bases. Here the CDR3 reads CASSSQNNEQFF. The CDR3 DNA reads TGTGCCAGCAGCTCCCAAAACAATGAGCAGTTCTTC.

This clonotype has at least ten counts. This sequence joins TRBV6-2 or TRBV6-3 and TRBJ1-5; perhaps TRBD1 as D (6 bases). Germline V gene lookup returns CDR1 MNHEY and CDR2 SVGEGT. The CDR3 loop spans 19 amino acids. Trimming pared 0 bases from V and 1 base from J, leaving 19 bases between. The CDR3 DNA sequence: TGTGCCAGCAGTTACTCGAAGGCAACAGGGATTGCGAGCAATCAGCCCCAGCATTTT. It translates to CASSYSKATGIASNQPQHF.

For this clonotype: One base separates it from a far larger clone, so it is likely a read error. The rearrangement uses TRBV6-6 and TRBJ2-1; 9 bases line up with TRBD1. The CDR3 runs 15 residues. Unmatched junction bases numbered 7, after V lost 2 bases and J lost 8 bases. In germline, CDR1 is MNHNY, CDR2 SVGAGI (reference sequence). The CDR3, as DNA: TGTGCCAGCAGTTACGGGACAGGGACGGTCGATGAGCAGTTCTTC. Amino acids: CASSYGTGTVDEQFF.

The chain combines TRBV19 with TRBJ2-1; 7 bases are shared with TRBD1. V lost 7 bases to trimming and J lost 0 bases; unmatched junction nucleotides: 9. Germline lookup yields CDR1 LNHDA and CDR2 SQIVND (reference sequence). This CDR3 spans 16 amino acids. The CDR3 coding sequence is TGTGCCAGTACAACACAGGGGAGTTCCTCCTACAATGAGCAGTTCTTC. It encodes CASTTQGSSSYNEQFF.

This chain joins TRBV6-2 or TRBV6-3 and TRBJ2-7; D unresolved. Trimming removed 6 bases at V and 0 bases at J, with 15 bases between. The CDR3 totals 15 residues. The germline V gene has CDR1 MNHEY and CDR2 SVGEGT. DNA for the CDR3: TGTGCCAGCAGCATTCACAGAAGGGACTCCTACGAGCAGTACTTC. Its protein product is CASSIHRRDSYEQYF.

This clonotype was detected ten times or more. The CDR3 coding sequence is TGCAGTGCGGGGAGGGCAAGCAATGAGCAGTTCTTC. Encoded protein: CSAGRASNEQFF. V is TRBV20-1 and J is TRBJ2-1; 7 nucleotides match TRBD2. Per the germline V gene, CDR1 is DFQATT and CDR2 is SNEGSKA (reference sequence). CDR3 size: 12 residues. The V segment lost 6 bases and the J segment 6 bases; nucleotides outside the gene matches: 5.

The chain employs TRBV23-1 and TRBJ1-4; D remains ambiguous. TRBV23-1 is placed among ORFs of uncertain function. The ends were cut back, 4 bases at V and 4 bases at J, with 10 bases in the middle. The CDR3 length is 14 residues. DNA of the CDR3: TGCGCCAGCAGTCGCTCAGCAGTTAATGAAAAACTGTTTTTT. This sequence encodes CASSRSAVNEKLFF.

This clonotype was counted ten times or more. V gene TRBV6-5 combines with J gene TRBJ2-3, with 9 bases fitting TRBD2. Unmatched junction bases numbered 4, after V lost 8 bases and J lost 4 bases. Germline V CDR1 and CDR2: MNHEY, SVGAGI. The CDR3 spans 13 residues. The CDR3 bases are TGTGCCAGCGCGGCGGGAGGGCCAGATACGCAGTATTTT. Protein product: CASAAGGPDTQYF.

Regarding this clonotype: Just one base apart from a much larger clone, this may be a read error. The chain uses TRBV20-1 and TRBJ2-5, with a tentative D call TRBD2 (5 bases). The V end was cut by 0 bases, the J end by 5 bases, with 19 bases between. Germline CDR1 and CDR2: DFQATT and SNEGSKA (reference sequence). The length of the CDR3 is 16 residues. The CDR3 protein is CSARDPTLRGVETQYF. The DNA of the CDR3 is TGCAGTGCTAGAGATCCGACGCTACGGGGAGTGGAGACCCAGTACTTC.

This clonotype has at least ten counts. The chain employs TRBV7-2 and TRBJ1-2; no clear D gene. Trimming cost V 5 bases and J 0 bases, with 10 bases left between them. Germline V CDR1 and CDR2: SGHTA, FQGNSA. This CDR3 region has 14 residues. The chain's CDR3 is CASSLVPANYGYTF. The CDR3 DNA sequence: TGTGCCAGCAGCCTAGTACCAGCTAACTATGGCTACACCTTC.

This clonotype was detected ten times or more. V gene TRBV5-4 combines with J gene TRBJ2-7; 11 bases fit TRBD1. The CDR3 runs 15 residues. The germline CDR1 and CDR2 sequences are SGHNT and YYREEE (reference sequence). V shed 3 bases, J shed 5 bases, and the junction held 7 bases outside the gene matches. The CDR3 loop is CASSYPGQGVNEQYF. The CDR3 DNA reads TGTGCCAGCAGCTATCCGGGACAGGGGGTCAACGAGCAGTACTTC.

Ten or more counts support this clonotype. The CDR3 reads CSVALGTGKGQPQHF. The CDR3 DNA reads as TGCAGCGTGGCGCTTGGGACAGGGAAGGGTCAGCCCCAGCATTTT. V and J are TRBV29-1 and TRBJ1-5; 9 nucleotides line up with TRBD1. The CDR3 totals 15 residues. Germline CDR1 SQVTM, CDR2 ANQGSEA. The V gene end was trimmed by 6 bases and the J gene end by 6 bases; junction bases not matched to a gene: 12.

There are many counts of this clonotype. The chain links TRBV7-6 to TRBJ2-7; D assignment may be TRBD1 or TRBD2 (5 bases each). V was clipped by 0 bases and J by 6 bases, with 9 bases between them. Germline values: CDR1 SGHVS, CDR2 FNYEAQ. This CDR3 has 13 residues. DNA of the CDR3: TGTGCCAGCAGCTTAGCCCGGGGCTCCGAGCAGTACTTC. This gives the protein CASSLARGSEQYF. Variable domain in full (rest from reference TRBV7-6 and TRBJ2-7): GAGVSQSPRYKVTKRGQDVALRCDPISGHVSLYWYRQALGQGPEFLTYFNYEAQQDKSGLPNDRFSAERPEGSISTLTIQRTEQRDSAMYRCASSLARGSEQYFGPGTRLTVT.

The rearrangement joins TRBV7-3 to TRBJ1-1, with TRBD1 identical over 7 bases. Trimming cost V 5 bases and J 0 bases; bases outside gene matches: 3. Germline V gene sequence: CDR1 SGHTA, CDR2 FQGTGA. CDR3 size: 14 residues. The CDR3 region is CASSPGQMNTEAFF. CDR3 in DNA: TGTGCCAGCAGCCCGGGACAGATGAACACTGAAGCTTTCTTT.

This clonotype has ten or more counts. The V and J genes are TRBV5-1 and TRBJ2-1, with 7 bases matching TRBD1. The germline gives CDR1 SGHRS, CDR2 YFSETQ. The CDR3 contains 16 residues. V dropped 0 bases and J dropped 3; count of bases not matched to a gene: 6. DNA for the CDR3: TGCGCCAGCAGCTTGGACAGGGGCGAGATCTACAATGAGCAGTTCTTC. It encodes CASSLDRGEIYNEQFF. The complete variable domain, with remaining parts taken from reference TRBV5-1 and TRBJ2-1, reads KAGVTQTPRYLIKTRGQQVTLSCSPISGHRSVSWYQQTPGQGLQFLFEYFSETQRNKGNFPGRFSGRQFSNSRSEMNVSTLELGDSALYLCASSLDRGEIYNEQFFGPGTRLTVL.

This clonotype was observed a handful of times. The CDR3 nucleotides read TGCGCCAGCAGCTTGGGGACTAGCGGGAGGGGGAATGAGCAGTTCTTC. It translates to CASSLGTSGRGNEQFF. The rearrangement joins TRBV5-1 to TRBJ2-1; 15 positions agree with TRBD2. Germline assignment: CDR1 SGHRS and CDR2 YFSETQ. The CDR3 consists of 16 residues. V dropped 0 bases and J dropped 7; count of bases not matched to a gene: 2.

This clonotype was counted many times. The chain couples TRBV5-1 to TRBJ2-2, with 9 bases fitting TRBD1. J lost 6 bases, V lost 0 bases, and 3 bases had no gene match. CDR3 length equals 15 residues. The germline V gene encodes CDR1 SGHRS and CDR2 YFSETQ. CDR3 coding DNA: TGCGCCAGCAGCTTGGGACAGGGGGACGCCGGGGAGCTGTTTTTT. Encoded protein: CASSLGQGDAGELFF.

This clonotype occurred a few times. The chain carries TRBV20-1 and TRBJ2-1; a weak D match, TRBD2 (6 bases). The CDR3 totals 13 residues. Trimming took 1 base from V and 5 from J, leaving 9 bases between them. The germline CDR1 and CDR2 sequences are DFQATT and SNEGSKA (reference sequence). CDR3 nucleotide sequence: TGCAGTGCTAGAGGACTAGGCGACAATGAGCAGTTCTTC. Protein: CSARGLGDNEQFF.

About this clonotype: This may arise from a read error, as a much more abundant clone is one base away. This chain joins TRBV29-1 and TRBJ2-7; D might be TRBD2 (6 bases). Germline values: CDR1 SQVTM, CDR2 ANQGSEA. Between the trimmed V and J ends, which lost 6 bases and 5 bases, there was a span of 17 bases. The CDR3 spans 13 residues. The CDR3 bases are TGCAGCGTGTCTCCGGGACTGGGCCACGAGCAGTACTTC. It specifies CSVSPGLGHEQYF.

This clonotype was picked up many times. The DNA for the CDR3 is TGCAGCGTTGAAGACTGGAACAGCGAGGGAAACACCGGGGAGCTGTTTTTT. It yields the protein CSVEDWNSEGNTGELFF. The V call is TRBV29-1, the J call TRBJ2-2, with a tentative D call TRBD2 (5 bases). Trimming shortened V by 0 bases and J by 2 bases, and 16 bases separated the two germline ends. The germline gives CDR1 SQVTM, CDR2 ANQGSEA. The CDR3 totals 17 residues.

This clonotype was seen a handful of times. The chain uses TRBV7-9 and TRBJ2-1, with TRBD2 matching 10 bases. V gave up 6 bases and J gave up 6 bases; unmatched junction bases: 2. CDR3 size: 13 residues. Germline V lookup: CDR1 SEHNR, CDR2 FQNEAQ (reference sequence). CDR3 in amino acids: CASSPSGSNEQFF. Here the CDR3 DNA reads TGTGCCAGCAGTCCTAGCGGGAGCAATGAGCAGTTCTTC.

As concerns this clonotype: This likely came from a read error, as a far larger clone is one base away. This sequence joins TRBV6-1 and TRBJ2-7; D is ambiguous. The V gene's germline CDR1 is MNHNS and CDR2 SASEGT. V lost 6 bases, J lost 2 bases, and 14 bases lay in between. The CDR3 covers 14 residues. CDR3 sequence reads: CASRTTVGTYEQYF. CDR3 sequence (DNA): TGTGCCAGCAGGACCACAGTGGGGACCTACGAGCAGTACTTC.